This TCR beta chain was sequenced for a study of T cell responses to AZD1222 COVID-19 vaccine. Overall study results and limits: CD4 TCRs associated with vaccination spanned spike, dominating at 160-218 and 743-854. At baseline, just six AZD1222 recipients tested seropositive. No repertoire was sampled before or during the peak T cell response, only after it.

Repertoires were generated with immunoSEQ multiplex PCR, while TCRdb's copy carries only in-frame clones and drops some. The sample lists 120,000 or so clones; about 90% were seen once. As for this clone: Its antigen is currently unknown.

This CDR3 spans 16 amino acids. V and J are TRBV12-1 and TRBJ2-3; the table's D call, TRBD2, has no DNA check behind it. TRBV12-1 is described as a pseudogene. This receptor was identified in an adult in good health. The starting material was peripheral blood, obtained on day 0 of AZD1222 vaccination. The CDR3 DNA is TGTGCCAGCAGCATCCGGTCCCTCCCTAGCACAGATACGCAGTATTTT. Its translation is CASSIRSLPSTDTQYF.